These 9 T cell receptor beta chains came from one sample sequenced in a study of shared clonotypes between healthy human individuals. Sequencing was performed with immunoSEQ multiplex PCR; in TCRdb, only in-frame clones are kept and a portion is missing. The sample includes 450,000 to 550,000 clones, approximately 85% seen only once; the top ten take about an eighth. The sample comprised PBMCs. Source of these receptors: a middle-aged woman in good health. Some clones in this sample may be carry-over from other donors' samples.

This clone appeared a single time. The chain uses TRBV29-1 and TRBJ2-5, with D uncertain. The end of the DNA fits TRBJ2-7 better, so the J call may be wrong. Germline CDR1 reads SQVTM; CDR2 reads ANQGSEA. CDR3 length: 12 amino acids. The CDR3 DNA reads TGCAGCGTACAATCGGGTGGCTACGAGCAGTACTTC. Translating gives CSVQSGGYEQYF.

This chain joins TRBV7-8 and TRBJ2-1; D is perhaps TRBD2 (6 bases). CDR1 SGHVS and CDR2 FQNEAQ come from the germline V gene. V lost 3 bases and J lost 15, with 18 bases in between. The CDR3 is made up of 13 amino acids. The CDR3 region is CASSFDTGDQAFF. CDR3 sequence (DNA): TGTGCCAGCAGCTTCGACACGGGGGATCAGGCGTTCTTC. Looking up the rest from reference TRBV7-8 and TRBJ2-1 gives the full variable domain: GAGVSQSPRYKVAKRGQDVALRCDPISGHVSLFWYQQALGQGPEFLTYFQNEAQLDKSGLPSDRFFAERPEGSVSTLKIQRTQQEDSAVYLCASSFDTGDQAFFGPGTRLTVL.

The CDR3 loop is CASSPGSGRASGDEQYF. The CDR3 coding sequence is TGTGCCAGCAGCCCGGGGAGCGGGAGGGCCTCCGGAGACGAGCAGTACTTC. The rearrangement joins TRBV7-3 to TRBJ2-7, with 10 bases fitting TRBD2. The CDR3 has 17 residues. Germline CDR1 and CDR2: SGHTA and FQGTGA. V gave up 5 bases and J gave up 5 bases; unmatched junction bases: 15. Supplemented by reference TRBV7-3 and TRBJ2-7, the full variable domain reads GAGVSQTPSNKVTEKGKYVELRCDPISGHTALYWYRQSLGQGPEFLIYFQGTGAADDSGLPNDRFFAVRPEGSVSTLKIQRTERGDSAVYLCASSPGSGRASGDEQYFGPGTRLTVT.

This clone showed up just once. V and J are TRBV11-2 and TRBJ2-1; TRBD1 matches at 10 bases. The CDR3 has 15 residues. CDR1 and CDR2 (germline): SGHAT, FQNNGV. V lost 1 base and J lost 6; bases outside the gene matches: 3. The CDR3 loop reads CASSLGGQGFNEQFF. The CDR3 region has the DNA TGTGCCAGCAGCTTAGGGGGACAGGGGTTCAATGAGCAGTTCTTC.

The V call is TRBV9, the J call TRBJ2-1, with D perhaps given as TRBD1 or TRBD2 (6 bases each). Between the trimmed V and J ends, which lost 0 bases and 5 bases, there was a span of 12 bases. This CDR3 has 15 residues. The V gene's germline CDR1 is SGDLS and CDR2 YYNGEE. CDR3 in amino acids: CASSVEGGGNNEQFF. CDR3 in DNA: TGTGCCAGCAGCGTAGAAGGGGGAGGAAACAATGAGCAGTTCTTC.

The genes are TRBV5-6 and TRBJ1-1, with D unclear. Germline-derived CDR1 and CDR2 are SGHDT and YYEEEE. CDR3 length: 14 residues. Trimming took 1 base from V and 0 from J, leaving 7 bases between them. The CDR3 region is CASSLSWLNTEAFF. CDR3 nucleotides: TGTGCCAGCAGCTTGAGTTGGTTGAACACTGAAGCTTTCTTT.

The V call is TRBV30, the J call TRBJ2-6, with a weak D call TRBD2 (6 bases). V was cut by 4 bases and J by 0 bases, with 13 bases left in between. The CDR3 extends over 16 amino acids. Looked up from germline, CDR1 is GTSNPN and CDR2 is SVGIG (reference sequence). This chain's CDR3 is CAWKGRRASGANVLTF. In DNA form, the CDR3 reads TGTGCCTGGAAGGGTAGGAGGGCCTCTGGGGCCAACGTCCTGACTTTC.

The chain couples TRBV2 to TRBJ2-5; 8 bases match TRBD1. This CDR3 spans 13 amino acids. Per germline, CDR1 SNHLY and CDR2 FYNNEI. V shed 6 bases, J shed 3 bases, and the junction held 3 bases outside the gene matches. The CDR3 DNA reads as TGTGCCAGCAGCCAGGACAGGGAAGAGACCCAGTACTTC. Protein product: CASSQDREETQYF.

This clone was observed a single time. The chain has TRBV19 and TRBJ2-1; 12 bases line up with TRBD2. Germline values: CDR1 LNHDA, CDR2 SQIVND (reference sequence). V lost 6 bases and J lost 10; bases outside the gene matches: 10. The CDR3 spans 15 residues. This chain's CDR3 is CASSLAGGGSEEQFF. The CDR3, as DNA: TGTGCCAGTAGCCTAGCGGGAGGGGGCTCCGAAGAGCAGTTCTTC.